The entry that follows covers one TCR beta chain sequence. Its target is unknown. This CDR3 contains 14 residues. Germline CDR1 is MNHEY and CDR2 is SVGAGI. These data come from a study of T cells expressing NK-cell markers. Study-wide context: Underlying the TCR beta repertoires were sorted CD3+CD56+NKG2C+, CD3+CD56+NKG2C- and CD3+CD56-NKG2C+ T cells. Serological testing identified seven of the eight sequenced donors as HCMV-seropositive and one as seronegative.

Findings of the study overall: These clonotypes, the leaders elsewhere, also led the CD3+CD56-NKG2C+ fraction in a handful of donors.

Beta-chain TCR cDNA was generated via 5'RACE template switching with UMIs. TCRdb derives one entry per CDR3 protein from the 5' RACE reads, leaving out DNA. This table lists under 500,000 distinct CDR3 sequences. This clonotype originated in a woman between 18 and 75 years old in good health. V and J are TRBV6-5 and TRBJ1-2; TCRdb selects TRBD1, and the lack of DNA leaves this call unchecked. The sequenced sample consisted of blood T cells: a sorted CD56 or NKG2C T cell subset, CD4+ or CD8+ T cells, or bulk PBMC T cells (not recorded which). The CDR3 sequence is CASSYSEGAYGYTF.